This TCR beta chain was sequenced in a study of neurological immune-mediated disorders. MiXCR was run by TCRdb on the 5' RACE reads, yielding one entry per CDR3 protein. The data hold more than 40,000 distinct CDR3 sequences, with less than 4% observed a single time. This clonotype has only a few counts. Antigen unknown. It was from 2 million PBMCs stored at -80 C that the unsorted libraries were obtained. General study findings and limits: The repertoires of 18 of 34 multiple sclerosis patients fell into one related-CDR3 cluster (a possible signature) under phylogenetic grouping. Expanded clones shared no CDR3 amino acid sequences across subjects, suggesting private repertoires in all groups.

The CDR3 is 14 amino acids. The V gene lost 5 bases and the J gene lost 8 bases, with 17 bases spanning the gap. Germline CDR1 is SGHRS and CDR2 is YFSETQ. This chain links TRBV5-1 with TRBJ2-1; D not resolved. This receptor was identified in a woman aged 45-65 years with multiple sclerosis. The source material was PBMCs. DNA of the CDR3: TGCGCCAGCAGAACCCCCGGGTCATACGATGAGCAGTTCTTC. Translation gives CASRTPGSYDEQFF.